The sequence of this T cell receptor beta chain was determined in a study of shared clonotypes between healthy human individuals. Study context: The plates for each donor numbered three CD4 naive, three CD4 memory, two CD8 naive and one CD8 memory.

General study results and limits: Clonotypes shared by all four donors outscored non-shared clonotypes in generation probability. Several donors held about 4.5% of naive CD4 clonotypes in common.

As regards this clone: Its specificity is unknown.

Assay used: immunoSEQ multiplex PCR; TCRdb lists only in-frame clones, some missing. The data hold roughly 660,000 clones, with 90% observed a single time. The CDR3 extends over 17 amino acids. The germline V gene has CDR1 SGDLS and CDR2 YYNGEE. V lost 0 bases, J lost 0 bases, and 13 bases lay in between. V is TRBV9 and J is TRBJ1-5; TRBD1 might be the D (5 bases). This TCR was sampled from a young man in good health. Some clones in this sample may be carry-over from other donors' samples. The sequencing sample was made of memory CD8+ T cells from PBMCs. Subset given: CD45RO+ cells pooled with CCR7-negative TemRA cells. As DNA, the CDR3 is TGTGCCAGCAGCGTAGAAGGAGGGGCCTATAGCAATCAGCCCCAGCATTTT. Translating it yields CASSVEGGAYSNQPQHF.